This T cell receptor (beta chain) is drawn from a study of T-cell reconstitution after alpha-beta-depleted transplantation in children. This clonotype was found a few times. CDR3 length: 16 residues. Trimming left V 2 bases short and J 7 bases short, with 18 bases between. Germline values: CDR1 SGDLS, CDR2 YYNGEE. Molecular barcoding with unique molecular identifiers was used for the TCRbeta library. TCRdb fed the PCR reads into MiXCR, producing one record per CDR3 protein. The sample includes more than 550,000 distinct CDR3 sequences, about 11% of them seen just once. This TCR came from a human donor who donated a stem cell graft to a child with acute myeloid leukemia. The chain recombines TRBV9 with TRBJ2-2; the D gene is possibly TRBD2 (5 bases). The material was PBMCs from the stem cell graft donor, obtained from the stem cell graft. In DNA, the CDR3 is TGTGCCAGCAGCGTCGAGGGTGGGAGATCGATCGGGGAGCTGTTTTTT. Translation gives CASSVEGGRSIGELFF.